Following are 6 T cell receptor beta chains from one sample sequenced in a study of shared clonotypes between healthy human individuals. Using immunoSEQ multiplex PCR, the repertoire was profiled, and TCRdb retains in-frame clones only, with some absent. Of just over 2,000,000 clones listed, approximately 94% are singletons. It was CD45RO-negative cells, positively selected for CCR7, that made up naive CD8 cells, with terminally differentiated effector memory CD45RA+ cells excluded. Sequencing input: naive CD8+ T cells sorted from blood. The receptors here all came from a man between 18 and 35 years old in good health.

CDR3 coding DNA: TGTGCCAGCAGCCCATATGACGGGTCCAATCAGCCCCAGCATTTT. Its translation: CASSPYDGSNQPQHF. This sequence joins TRBV6-5 and TRBJ1-5; D is unclear. CDR3 length: 15 residues. Between the trimmed V and J ends, which lost 6 bases and 3 bases, there was a span of 15 bases. Germline CDR1 reads MNHEY; CDR2 reads SVGAGI.

The CDR3 DNA is TGTGCCAGCAGTTACTCAGCTAGAAACACTGAAGCTTTCTTT. It specifies CASSYSARNTEAFF. V and J are TRBV6-5 and TRBJ1-1; D gene uncertain. Trimming stripped 0 bases from V and 2 bases from J, with 7 bases between. The CDR3 sequence is 14 residues long. Germline values: CDR1 MNHEY, CDR2 SVGAGI.

V is TRBV9 and J is TRBJ2-3, with 7 bases lining up with TRBD2. The CDR3 has 14 residues. In germline, CDR1 is SGDLS, CDR2 YYNGEE. J was trimmed by 4 bases and V by 0 bases; bases with no gene match: 2. CDR3 nucleotide sequence: TGTGCCAGCAGCGTAGATCGGGGGGCAGATACGCAGTATTTT. Protein: CASSVDRGADTQYF.

The chain recombines TRBV25-1 with TRBJ2-7, with TRBD2 as a possible D gene (6 bases). The CDR3 covers 11 residues. In germline, CDR1 is MGHDK, CDR2 SYGVNS. V shed 6 bases and J shed 10 bases, with 13 bases lying between them. The CDR3 sequence is CASSEAGLQYF. The CDR3 DNA reads as TGTGCCAGCAGCGAGGCGGGGCTCCAGTACTTC.

This chain links TRBV5-6 with TRBJ1-1, with D perhaps matching TRBD1 (5 bases). Trimming pared 0 bases from V and 0 bases from J, leaving 9 bases between. The CDR3 totals 15 residues. Germline CDR1 is SGHDT and CDR2 is YYEEEE. The CDR3 is CASSLGQLLNTEAFF. The CDR3 region has the DNA TGTGCCAGCAGCTTGGGACAGCTTCTGAACACTGAAGCTTTCTTT.

The chain links TRBV27 to TRBJ1-5; TRBD1 agrees at 8 bases. CDR3 length: 15 residues. V gave up 5 bases and J gave up 3 bases; unmatched junction bases: 6. Germline lookup yields CDR1 MNHEY and CDR2 SMNVEV (reference sequence). CDR3 amino acids: CASSPGQGFNQPQHF. CDR3 coding DNA: TGTGCCAGCAGTCCCGGACAGGGCTTCAATCAGCCCCAGCATTTT.